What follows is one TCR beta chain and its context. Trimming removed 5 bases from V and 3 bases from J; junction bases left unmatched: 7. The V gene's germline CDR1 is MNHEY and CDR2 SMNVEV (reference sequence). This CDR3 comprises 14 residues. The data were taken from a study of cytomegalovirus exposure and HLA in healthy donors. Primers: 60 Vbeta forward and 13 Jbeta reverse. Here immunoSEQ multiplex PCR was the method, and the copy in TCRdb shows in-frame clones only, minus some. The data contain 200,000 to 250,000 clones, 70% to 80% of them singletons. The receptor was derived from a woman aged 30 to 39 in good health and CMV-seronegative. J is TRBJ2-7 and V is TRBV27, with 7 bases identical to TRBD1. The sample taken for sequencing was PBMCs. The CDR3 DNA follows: TGTGCCAGCAGTCCCAGGACAGGAGGCTACGAGCAGTACTTC. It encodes CASSPRTGGYEQYF.